This TCR beta chain was sequenced for a study of OX40 agonist ivuxolimab in advanced cancers. Study-wide context: Patients received ivuxolimab, an intravenous treatment, every 2 weeks at 0.01 to 10 mg/kg. Study-wide results and caveats: More expanded clones were seen, on average, in CD8+ T cells than in CD4+. Partial responders receiving 0.1-3.0 mg/kg showed among the lowest clonal expansion.

As concerns this clone: The antigen is not known.

This CDR3 has 16 amino acids. V dropped 2 bases and J dropped 0 bases, with 11 bases sitting between them. Looked up from germline, CDR1 is MNHNS and CDR2 is SASEGT. Profiling relied on immunoSEQ multiplex PCR, and the TCRdb table lists in-frame clones only, not all of them. The sample has roughly 90,000 clones, more than 80% seen once; the top ten hold 0.2% to 0.25%. Blood samples were obtained at baseline, cycle 4 day 1, and cycle 7 day 1. The chain uses TRBV6-1 and TRBJ2-1; D might be TRBD1 or TRBD2, each matching 6 bases. The sequences come from CD4+ or CD8+ T cells sorted from blood, collected in a trial of the OX40 agonist ivuxolimab. The origin of this receptor is an adult with an advanced solid tumor such as melanoma, head and neck, liver or kidney cancer. The CDR3: CASSERGVSSYNEQFF. DNA of the CDR3: TGTGCCAGCAGTGAAAGGGGGGTTAGCTCCTACAATGAGCAGTTCTTC.